Sequencing of this T cell receptor beta chain was carried out in a study of T cell responses to AZD1222 COVID-19 vaccine listed by TCRdb under 2021. Describing the broader study: TCR sequencing was performed for some 250 trial participants, of whom around 210 were given two doses of AZD1222 and approximately 25 were given two doses of MenACWY control vaccine. Enrollment into the trials was organized by age into subgroups of 18-55, 56-69 and 70-plus years, and those subgroups contained approximately 150, 30 and 60 TCR-sequenced participants, respectively.

V is clipped by 7 bases and J by 0 bases, and the sequence between their germline boundaries is 13 bases long. The CDR3 numbers 15 residues from cysteine through phenylalanine. CDR3 DNA only is kept here, 45 bases in frame from base 1. CDR1 and CDR2 were assigned from the germline V gene as MNHGY and SVAAGI. Notes on this clone: Its antigen is not yet known. The sample holds no much larger clone one base away, and base qualities are not on file.

What this sample's time point label stands for: about 28 days (+/-7) after the second vaccine dose. Because spike-specific TCR depth and breadth did not differ between the two schedules, AZD1222 recipients who got a second dose at roughly 4 weeks were pooled with those who got a second dose at roughly 12 weeks. Samples from vaccinated people were obtained from the UK trials COV001 and COV002, which included a single-blind randomized controlled phase 2/3 trial of AZD1222 (ChAdOx1 nCoV-19) in healthy adults. Trial participant PBMC samples were collected at day 0 and day 28 after the second dose for TCRbeta chain sequencing. Here is what the overall study found, with its caveats: In the small 56-69-year group, the increase in depth fell short of significance, most likely because of low power. Only five or six AZD1222 recipients were SARS-CoV-2 seropositive at baseline, limiting conclusions about previously exposed vaccinees. No day 14 peak-response samples were available, so repertoires were characterized only after the peak T cell response. Reportedly, almost half of the unique spike-specific TCRs recognized epitopes lying outside the regions that are mutated in the B.1.351 and B.1.1.7 variants. A significant rise in spike-specific TCR breadth and depth was observed after two AZD1222 doses relative to day 0 and relative to MenACWY recipients. Participants were mostly white British, with more females than males. The authors suggested clonal diversity may have been underestimated. CD4 TCRs associated with the vaccine covered the entire spike protein, and the dominant responses were in regions 160-218 and 743-854.

The CDR3 regions of human TCRbeta chains were subjected to immunosequencing. For the original study's pipeline: Repertoire TCRs were matched against a reference library of SARS-CoV-2-specific TCRs generated with the MIRA antigen-specificity platform. Breadth was defined as the fraction of unique TCRs that were SARS-CoV-2-associated. Depth was defined as the fraction of total T cells that were SARS-CoV-2-associated. Using the MIRA data, each spike-specific TCR was assigned both to the spike region to which the TCR was reactive and to a CD4 or CD8 class. Log10-transformed breadth and depth values were compared by one-way ANOVA with Sidak's multiple comparisons tests. Held by TCRdb, this immuneACCESS table contains in-frame sequences only and omits some clones. Under half of the omission traces to an unresolved V gene where checked; the cause of the rest is unknown. From that table come the V and J calls and clone size; the DNA was used to work out D and trimming. The sample table shows under 150,000 clones, and roughly 88% are seen once. The ten largest clones represent roughly a quarter of the sample.

The sample in question was peripheral blood, obtained 28 days after the second AZD1222 dose. This clonotype was obtained from an adult who received the AZD1222 COVID-19 vaccine. The rearrangement combines TRBV6-9 with TRBJ1-3; TRBD1 is perhaps the D gene, given 5 matching bases. The DNA sequence follows: TGTGCCAGCATCATTCGGGGGGACTCTGGAAACACCATATATTTT. This is translated as CASIIRGDSGNTIYF.